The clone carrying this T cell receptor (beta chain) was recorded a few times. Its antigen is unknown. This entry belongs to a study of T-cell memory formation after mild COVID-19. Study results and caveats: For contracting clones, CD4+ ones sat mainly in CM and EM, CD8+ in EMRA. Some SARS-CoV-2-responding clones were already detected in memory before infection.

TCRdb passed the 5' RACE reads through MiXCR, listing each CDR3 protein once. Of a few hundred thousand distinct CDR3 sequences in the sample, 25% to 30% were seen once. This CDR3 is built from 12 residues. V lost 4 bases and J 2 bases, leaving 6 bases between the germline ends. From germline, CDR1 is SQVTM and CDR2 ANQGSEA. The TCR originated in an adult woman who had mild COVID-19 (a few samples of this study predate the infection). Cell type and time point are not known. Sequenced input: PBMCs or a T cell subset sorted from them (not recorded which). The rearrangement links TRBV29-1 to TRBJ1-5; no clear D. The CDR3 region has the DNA TGCAGCGTTGGAGGTCGCAATCAGCCCCAGCATTTT. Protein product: CSVGGRNQPQHF. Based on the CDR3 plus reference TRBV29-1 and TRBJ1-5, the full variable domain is SAVISQKPSRDICQRGTSLTIQCQVDSQVTMMFWYRQQPGQSLTLIATANQGSEATYESGFVIDKFPISRPNLTFSTLTVSNMSPEDSSIYLCSVGGRNQPQHFGDGTRLSIL.